These 20 T cell receptor beta chains were sequenced from one sample in a study of tumor and adjacent non-tumor tissue in lung cancer. RNA was extracted from bulk tissue without any cell sorting. A modified ARM-PCR protocol with three rounds of nested PCR amplified TCRbeta. One entry per CDR3 protein results from TCRdb running MiXCR on the multiplex PCR reads. The sample lists 120,000 to 150,000 distinct CDR3 sequences; approximately 66% were seen once. Sequenced input: lung tumor tissue. Source of these receptors: a man in his 60s with small cell lung cancer.

The J gene is TRBJ2-3, the V gene TRBV18; 8 positions agree with TRBD1. This CDR3 comprises 15 residues. Unmatched junction bases numbered 7, after V lost 5 bases and J lost 3 bases. Germline CDR1 KGHSH, CDR2 LQKENI. The CDR3 is CASSYGQGWTDTQYF. The CDR3 nucleotides read TGTGCCAGCTCATACGGACAGGGATGGACAGATACGCAGTATTTT.

The chain employs TRBV6-5 and TRBJ2-7; 7 positions agree with TRBD2. The CDR3 covers 15 residues. Germline V gives CDR1 MNHEY, CDR2 SVGAGI. The CDR3 sequence: CVSWGGIAPCYEQYV. The CDR3 coding sequence is TGTGTCAGCTGGGGGGGGATAGCGCCATGCTACGAGCAGTACGTC.

This clonotype was counted a few times. The chain is built from TRBV6-1 and TRBJ2-1; D is perhaps TRBD1 (6 bases). Germline CDR1 and CDR2: MNHNS and SASEGT. The CDR3 is 11 amino acids. The ends were cut back, 6 bases at V and 12 bases at J, with 12 bases in the middle. The CDR3 DNA is TGTGCCAGCAGACGACAGGCCCGGCAGTTCTTC. This encodes CASRRQARQFF.

The chain couples TRBV6-5 to TRBJ1-2; maybe TRBD1 (5 bases). Trimming pared 5 bases from V and 3 bases from J, leaving 13 bases between. Germline CDR1 and CDR2: MNHEY and SVGAGI. The CDR3 contains 14 residues. The CDR3 bases are TGTGCCAGCAGTGGAAACAGGCCTCACTATGGCTACACCTTC. Its protein is CASSGNRPHYGYTF.

As regards this clonotype: Mismatch with germline at one junction end may stem from a read error. The chain couples TRBV11-2 to TRBJ2-3; the D call may be TRBD1 or TRBD2 (5 bases each). Germline CDR1 SGHAT, CDR2 FQNNGV. The CDR3 length is 14 residues. The CDR3 DNA follows: TGCGCCAGCACTTTGGGGGATAGCGCAGATACGCAGTATTTT. Translation: CASTLGDSADTQYF.

V and J are TRBV20-1 and TRBJ2-3; D might be TRBD1 (5 bases). Germline V gene lookup returns CDR1 DFQATT and CDR2 SNEGSKA (reference sequence). The CDR3 length is 13 residues. Trimming removed 5 bases at V and 1 base at J, with 10 bases between. The CDR3 spells CSAGRQCTDTQYF. The CDR3 nucleotides are TGCAGTGCTGGTCGACAGTGCACAGATACGCAGTATTTT.

Worth noting for this clonotype: Likely a read error: the CDR3 ends without its conserved phenylalanine or tryptophan. The DNA is omitted, as the CDR3 cannot be located on it reliably, and the CDR3 follows TCRdb's listing. The chain uses TRBV6-2 or TRBV6-3 and TRBJ2-1; the DNA was not compared with TRBD1, the D call given in the table. Germline CDR1 reads MNHEY; CDR2 reads SVGEGT. Ends included, the CDR3 has 13 residues. CDR3 sequence reads: CASSTGPKNEQSS.

Notes on this clonotype: A read error may explain this, as a much larger clone is one base away. The chain has TRBV20-1 and TRBJ2-2; TRBD1 aligns across 9 bases. Germline CDR1 and CDR2: DFQATT and SNEGSKA (reference sequence). Trimming cost V 2 bases and J 6 bases; bases outside gene matches: 1. The CDR3 runs to 13 residues. The CDR3 protein is CSARRQGAGELFF. The CDR3 DNA sequence: TGCAGTGCTAGAAGACAGGGGGCCGGGGAGCTGTTTTTT.

This clonotype turned up a few times. J is TRBJ2-7 and V is TRBV28; D possibly uses TRBD1 or TRBD2 (6 bases each). V shed 6 bases and J shed 8 bases, with 17 bases lying between them. The CDR3 loop spans 13 amino acids. CDR1 and CDR2 (germline): MDHEN, SYDVKM. The CDR3 is CASSSSGALKQYF. The CDR3 bases are TGTGCCAGCAGCTCCTCGGGGGCCCTGAAGCAGTACTTC. Full variable domain (rest looked up from reference TRBV28 and TRBJ2-7): DVKVTQSSRYLVKRTGEKVFLECVQDMDHENMFWYRQDPGLGLRLIYFSYDVKMKEKGDIPEGYSVSREKKERFSLILESASTNQTSMYLCASSSSGALKQYFGPGTRLTVT.

This chain links TRBV7-8 with TRBJ2-7; the D call may be TRBD1 or TRBD2 (5 bases each). The CDR3 is made up of 14 amino acids. Germline V CDR1 and CDR2: SGHVS, FQNEAQ. The CDR3 DNA reads as TGTGCCAGCAGCTTAGACAGTGGGGGTGTCGAGCAGTATGTC. Its translation: CASSLDSGGVEQYV.

CDR3 region: CASRRGWTSFYNEQFF. The CDR3 coding sequence is TGTGCCAGCAGGCGGGGTTGGACTAGTTTCTACAATGAGCAGTTCTTC. The rearrangement joins TRBV6-1 to TRBJ2-1, with 7 bases lining up with TRBD2. The J segment lost 3 bases and the V segment lost 6 bases, leaving 11 bases of the junction unmatched. The germline CDR1 and CDR2 sequences are MNHNS and SASEGT. The CDR3 has 16 residues.

Notes on this clonotype: A much bigger clone sits one base away, suggesting this may be a read error. The rearrangement links TRBV29-1 to TRBJ2-1; 8 bases match TRBD2. V trimming: 8 bases; J trimming: 8 bases; junction bases outside the gene matches: 14. The CDR3 length is 14 residues. The germline V gene has CDR1 SQVTM and CDR2 ANQGSEA. CDR3 nucleotides: TGCAGCACGTTGAGCGGGAGATTTGAACATGAGCAGTTCTTC. Translating gives CSTLSGRFEHEQFF.

The V call is TRBV4-2, the J call TRBJ1-3; 7 bases align to TRBD1. CDR1 LGHNA and CDR2 YNFKEQ come from the germline V gene. The CDR3 totals 14 residues. The trim removed 0 bases at V and 9 bases at J, leaving 5 bases unmatched. The CDR3 DNA follows: TGTGCCAGCAGCCAAGAGCAGGGGGACGGCACCATATATTTT. Its protein is CASSQEQGDGTIYF.

This rearrangement joins TRBV5-4 to TRBJ2-5; TRBD2 is a possible D gene (5 bases). Germline lookup yields CDR1 SGHNT and CDR2 YYREEE (reference sequence). V dropped 4 bases and J dropped 10 bases, with 14 bases sitting between them. The CDR3 totals 12 residues. CDR3 amino acids: CASSRNDRDQYF. The CDR3 bases are TGTGCCAGCAGCCGAAATGACCGGGACCAGTACTTC.

This clonotype was detected a few times. The chain recombines TRBV6-6 with TRBJ1-5, with 7 bases matching TRBD1. The V segment lost 4 bases and the J segment 3 bases; nucleotides outside the gene matches: 12. Germline V lookup: CDR1 MNHNY, CDR2 SVGAGI (reference sequence). The length of the CDR3 is 17 residues. In DNA form, the CDR3 reads TGTGCCAGCAGTTCCCCGACAGGGACCCCCTACAATCAGCCCCAGCATTTT. Translated: CASSSPTGTPYNQPQHF.

Comment on this clonotype: This clone may be a read error of a much larger clone one base away. The J gene is TRBJ1-5, the V gene TRBV10-1; no clear D. Germline V gene data show CDR1 as WNHNN and CDR2 as SYGVQD (reference sequence). V was shortened by 2 bases and J by 2 bases, with 16 bases between the two germline ends. The CDR3 sequence is 17 residues long. The CDR3 region is CASSERRRSYCNQPQHF. The CDR3 nucleotides read TGCGCCAGCAGTGAGAGGAGGCGATCCTATTGCAATCAGCCCCAGCATTTT.

In its sample, this clonotype was seen a few times. This chain links TRBV29-1 with TRBJ1-2, with D possibly matching TRBD1 (6 bases). CDR1 and CDR2 from the germline V gene are SQVTM and ANQGSEA. The CDR3 is made up of 15 amino acids. V gave up 0 bases and J gave up 5 bases, with 16 bases separating them. The CDR3 bases are TGCAGCGTTGAAGATCTCGGGGGCGCTGGGTATGGCTACACCTTC. The encoded protein is CSVEDLGGAGYGYTF.

The chain is built from TRBV12-3 or TRBV12-4 and TRBJ1-1, with D possibly matching TRBD1 (6 bases). V lost 2 bases and J 10 bases, leaving 11 bases between the germline ends. CDR3 length: 12 amino acids. CDR3 DNA sequence: TGTGCCAGCAGTTTACAGCAGGGGAGAGCTTTCTTT. Translating gives CASSLQQGRAFF.

Turning to this clonotype: The conserved phenylalanine or tryptophan normally closing the CDR3 is absent here, so this likely arose from a read error. The J gene is TRBJ2-1, the V gene TRBV10-2; D might be TRBD1 or TRBD2, each matching 5 bases. CDR3 length: 13 amino acids. Germline CDR1 WSHSY, CDR2 SAAADI. V was pared by 4 bases and J by 8 bases, with 12 bases between. CDR3 loop: CASSGNQGDEQFL. The CDR3, as DNA: TGCGCCAGCAGTGGGAATCAGGGAGATGAGCAGTTCCTC.

The chain joins TRBV20-1 to TRBJ1-1, with D possibly TRBD1 on 6 matching bases. Germline assignment: CDR1 DFQATT and CDR2 SNEGSKA (reference sequence). The V and J ends lost 7 bases and 4 bases respectively, with 10 bases between them. The CDR3 is 11 amino acids. The CDR3 loop is CSEGGATEAFF. In nucleotides, the CDR3 is TGCAGTGAGGGGGGTGCCACTGAAGCTTTCTTT.